This T cell receptor beta chain was recorded in a study of T-cell reconstitution after alpha-beta-depleted transplantation in children. This clonotype was seen more than once but under ten times. During its preparation, the TCRbeta library received unique molecular identifiers. MiXCR was run by TCRdb on the PCR reads, yielding one entry per CDR3 protein. The sample contains 210,000 or so distinct CDR3 sequences, around 9.5% of which appear only once. There are 14 residues in the CDR3. Germline V CDR1 and CDR2: SGHTA, FQGNSA. Trimming stripped 4 bases from V and 3 bases from J, with 13 bases between. The chain carries TRBV7-2 and TRBJ2-7; a possible D gene is TRBD2 (6 bases). The starting material was PBMCs from the stem cell graft donor, obtained from the stem cell graft. The source of this sequence is a human donor who donated a stem cell graft to a child with acute lymphoblastic leukemia. CDR3 loop: CASSYAVGSYEQYF. DNA for the CDR3: TGTGCCAGCAGCTACGCCGTCGGGAGCTACGAGCAGTACTTC.